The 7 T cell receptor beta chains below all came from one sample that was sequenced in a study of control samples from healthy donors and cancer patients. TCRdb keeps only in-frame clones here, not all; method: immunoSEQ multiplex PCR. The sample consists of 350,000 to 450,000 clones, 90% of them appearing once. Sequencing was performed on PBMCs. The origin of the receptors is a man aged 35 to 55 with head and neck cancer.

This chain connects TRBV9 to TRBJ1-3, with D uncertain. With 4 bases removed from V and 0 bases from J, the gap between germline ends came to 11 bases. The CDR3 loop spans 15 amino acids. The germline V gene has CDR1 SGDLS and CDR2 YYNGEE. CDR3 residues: CASSPGRGSGNTIYF. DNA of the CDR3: TGTGCCAGCAGCCCGGGTCGGGGCTCTGGAAACACCATATATTTT. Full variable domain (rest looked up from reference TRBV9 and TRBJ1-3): DSGVTQTPKHLITATGQRVTLRCSPRSGDLSVYWYQQSLDQGLQFLIQYYNGEERAKGNILERFSAQQFPDLHSELNLSSLELGDSALYFCASSPGRGSGNTIYFGEGSWLTVV.

The CDR3 reads CASSGFVDSNEKLFF. The CDR3 DNA sequence: TGTGCCAGCTCAGGGTTTGTGGACTCCAATGAAAAACTGTTTTTT. The rearrangement links TRBV25-1 to TRBJ1-4; D is possibly TRBD1 (5 bases). V was clipped by 8 bases and J by 5 bases, with 18 bases between them. The germline CDR1 and CDR2 sequences are MGHDK and SYGVNS. This CDR3 is 15 amino acids long.

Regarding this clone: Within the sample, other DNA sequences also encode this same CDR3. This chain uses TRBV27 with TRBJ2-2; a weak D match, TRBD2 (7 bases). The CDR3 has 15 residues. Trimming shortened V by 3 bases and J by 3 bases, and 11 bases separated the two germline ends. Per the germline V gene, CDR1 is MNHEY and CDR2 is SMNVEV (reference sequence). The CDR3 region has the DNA TGTGCCAGCAGTTTGGGGGGGGGCCACACCGGGGAGCTGTTTTTT. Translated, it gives CASSLGGGHTGELFF.

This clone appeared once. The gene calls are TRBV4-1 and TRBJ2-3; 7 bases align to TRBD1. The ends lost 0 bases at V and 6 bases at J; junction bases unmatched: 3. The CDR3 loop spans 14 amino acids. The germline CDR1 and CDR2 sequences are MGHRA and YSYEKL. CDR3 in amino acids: CASSQEWTGDTQYF. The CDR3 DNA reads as TGCGCCAGCAGCCAAGAATGGACAGGCGATACGCAGTATTTT.

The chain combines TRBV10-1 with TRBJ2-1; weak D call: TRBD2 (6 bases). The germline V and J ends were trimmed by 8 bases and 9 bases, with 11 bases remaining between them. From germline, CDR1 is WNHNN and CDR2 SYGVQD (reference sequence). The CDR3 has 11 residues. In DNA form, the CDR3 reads TGCGCCAGCGCAGGGAGGAGTGAGCAGTTCTTC. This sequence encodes CASAGRSEQFF.

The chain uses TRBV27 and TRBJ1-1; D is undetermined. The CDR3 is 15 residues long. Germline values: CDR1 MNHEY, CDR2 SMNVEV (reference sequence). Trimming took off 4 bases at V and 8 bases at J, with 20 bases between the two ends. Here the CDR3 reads CASSSTKRPSSEAFF. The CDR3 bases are TGTGCCAGCAGTTCTACGAAACGGCCAAGTTCGGAAGCTTTCTTT.

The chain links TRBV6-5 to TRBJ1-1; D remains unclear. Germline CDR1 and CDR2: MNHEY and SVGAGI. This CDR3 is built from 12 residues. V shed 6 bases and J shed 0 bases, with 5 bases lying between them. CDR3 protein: CASSRMNTEAFF. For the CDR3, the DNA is TGTGCCAGCAGCCGTATGAACACTGAAGCTTTCTTT.